The 28 T cell receptor beta chains listed next were all sequenced from one sample in a study of blood T cell repertoires in COVID-19. The assay was immunoSEQ multiplex PCR, and TCRdb's table has in-frame clones only and misses some. The table has 60,000 to 70,000 clones, about 91% seen once. Sequenced input: peripheral blood. The receptors were sampled from a human donor with active COVID-19. The donor label of this sample is uncertain.

The chain links TRBV11-3 to TRBJ2-1, with TRBD1 matching over 7 bases. V trimming: 0 bases; J trimming: 4 bases; junction bases outside the gene matches: 15. Germline V gene data show CDR1 as SGHNT and CDR2 as YENEEA. The length of the CDR3 is 19 residues. The CDR3: CASSLDPNFPGQSYNEQFF. The CDR3 bases are TGTGCCAGCAGCTTAGACCCAAATTTTCCGGGACAGAGTTACAATGAGCAGTTCTTC.

The gene calls are TRBV19 and TRBJ2-1; 10 positions agree with TRBD1. The V and J ends lost 8 bases and 4 bases, in that order; junction bases with no gene match: 5. Germline CDR1 reads LNHDA; CDR2 reads SQIVND (reference sequence). This CDR3 has 14 residues. CDR3 amino acids: CASRGQGGYNEQFF. CDR3 bases: TGTGCCAGTCGCGGACAGGGGGGATACAATGAGCAGTTCTTC.

CDR3 sequence reads: CASSPRWGSGTYYEQYF. CDR3 nucleotide sequence: TGTGCCAGTAGTCCGCGCTGGGGTAGCGGTACTTACTACGAGCAGTACTTC. The chain uses TRBV19 and TRBJ2-7, with a possible D match to TRBD2 (6 bases). The CDR3 is 17 amino acids. V lost 5 bases to trimming and J lost 3 bases, with 23 bases between them. The germline CDR1 and CDR2 sequences are LNHDA and SQIVND (reference sequence).

V usage is TRBV2 and J usage is TRBJ1-6, with D hard to call. CDR3 length equals 14 residues. CDR1 and CDR2 (germline): SNHLY, FYNNEI. V lost 6 bases and J lost 9, with 15 bases in between. The CDR3 region has the DNA TGTGCCAGCAGGGGTCGGAGCGGGTCTTCACCCCTCCACTTT. Its translation: CASRGRSGSSPLHF.

This chain uses TRBV27 with TRBJ2-7; 7 positions agree with TRBD1. The CDR3 extends over 16 amino acids. Germline trimming cut 6 bases from V and 4 bases from J; bases unmatched to any gene: 15. Germline CDR1 and CDR2: MNHEY and SMNVEV (reference sequence). As DNA, the CDR3 is TGTGCCAGCAGCTACCGACGGACAGGCCTCGGGTACGAGCAGTACTTC. Translating gives CASSYRRTGLGYEQYF.

This chain joins TRBV10-3 and TRBJ2-1; 7 nucleotides agree with TRBD2. Trimming at V came to 4 bases and at J to 12 bases, leaving 6 bases not matched to a gene. This CDR3 comprises 12 residues. Germline lookup yields CDR1 ENHRY and CDR2 SYGVKD. The CDR3 sequence is CAISGEGGPQFF. The DNA of the CDR3 is TGTGCCATCAGTGGGGAGGGAGGCCCGCAGTTCTTC.

The V gene is TRBV5-5, the J gene TRBJ2-1; D unresolved. Trimming removed 4 bases at V and 0 bases at J, with 8 bases between. The germline gives CDR1 SGHKS, CDR2 YYEKEE (reference sequence). The CDR3 extends over 14 amino acids. CDR3 sequence: CASSLPSSYNEQFF. The CDR3 region has the DNA TGTGCCAGCAGCCTACCTAGCTCCTACAATGAGCAGTTCTTC. Full variable domain (remainder filled in from reference TRBV5-5 and TRBJ2-1): DAGVTQSPTHLIKTRGQQVTLRCSPISGHKSVSWYQQVLGQGPQFIFQYYEKEERGRGNFPDRFSARQFPNYSSELNVNALLLGDSALYLCASSLPSSYNEQFFGPGTRLTVL.

CDR3 in amino acids: CASSSDRAVSYEQYF. CDR3 DNA: TGCGCCAGCAGCTCCGACAGGGCCGTCTCCTACGAGCAGTACTTC. The chain is built from TRBV5-1 and TRBJ2-7, with 7 bases matching TRBD1. Germline CDR1 reads SGHRS; CDR2 reads YFSETQ. The CDR3 totals 15 residues. V shed 3 bases, J shed 0 bases, and the junction held 6 bases outside the gene matches.

The V call is TRBV10-1, the J call TRBJ2-3, with 7 nucleotides matching TRBD2. This CDR3 is 16 amino acids long. CDR1 is WNHNN, CDR2 SYGVQD, per germline (reference sequence). With V trimmed by 6 bases and J by 0 bases, 9 bases remained unmatched. As DNA, the CDR3 is TGCGCCAGCAGCGCGGGTAATAGCGGGAGCACAGATACGCAGTATTTT. Translated, it gives CASSAGNSGSTDTQYF.

This chain links TRBV6-2 or TRBV6-3 with TRBJ2-7; D might be TRBD2 (6 bases). V was cut by 3 bases and J by 0 bases, with 9 bases left in between. This CDR3 is built from 14 residues. Germline V lookup: CDR1 MNHEY, CDR2 SVGEGT. The CDR3 region is CASSYSGSSYEQYF. Here the CDR3 DNA reads TGTGCCAGCAGTTATTCCGGGAGCTCCTACGAGCAGTACTTC.

About this clone itself: This sample also contains other DNA sequences that code for the same CDR3. The chain joins TRBV9 to TRBJ2-3; 10 bases are shared with TRBD2. In germline, CDR1 is SGDLS, CDR2 YYNGEE. The CDR3 totals 15 residues. The ends lost 3 bases at V and 2 bases at J; junction bases unmatched: 3. CDR3 DNA sequence: TGTGCCAGCAGCGCGACTAGCGGGTCCACAGATACGCAGTATTTT. Translation gives CASSATSGSTDTQYF. Full variable domain (rest looked up from reference TRBV9 and TRBJ2-3): DSGVTQTPKHLITATGQRVTLRCSPRSGDLSVYWYQQSLDQGLQFLIQYYNGEERAKGNILERFSAQQFPDLHSELNLSSLELGDSALYFCASSATSGSTDTQYFGPGTRLTVL.

The chain recombines TRBV2 with TRBJ2-5; a weak D match, TRBD2 (6 bases). CDR3 length equals 13 residues. Trimming took 6 bases from V and 0 from J, leaving 8 bases between them. CDR1 is SNHLY and CDR2 is FYNNEI in the germline V gene. CDR3 protein: CASREGYQETQYF. The CDR3 DNA reads TGTGCCAGCAGGGAGGGGTACCAAGAGACCCAGTACTTC.

J is TRBJ1-5 and V is TRBV2; tentative D call: TRBD1 (5 bases). V gave up 5 bases and J gave up 1 base, with 9 bases separating them. CDR1 is SNHLY, CDR2 FYNNEI, per germline. CDR3 length: 14 amino acids. The CDR3 DNA sequence: TGTGCCAGCAGTCCAGGGCGGAGCAATCAGCCCCAGCATTTT. Translated, it gives CASSPGRSNQPQHF.

Concerning this clone: The same CDR3 can be traced to other DNA sequences in this sample. The genes are TRBV7-2 and TRBJ1-1; D may be TRBD1 (6 bases). Trimming removed 3 bases from V and 1 base from J, with 6 bases in between. This CDR3 region has 13 residues. Germline V gene sequence: CDR1 SGHTA, CDR2 FQGNSA. The CDR3 loop reads CASSLDRNTEAFF. DNA for the CDR3: TGTGCCAGCAGCTTGGACAGGAACACTGAAGCTTTCTTT.

The chain employs TRBV7-2 and TRBJ2-6; no clear D gene. CDR1 is SGHTA, CDR2 FQGNSA, per germline. The CDR3 length is 15 residues. V gave up 5 bases and J gave up 2 bases, with 10 bases separating them. The CDR3 coding sequence is TGTGCCAGCAGCCCTTACAATGCTGGGGCCAACGTCCTGACTTTC. Residues: CASSPYNAGANVLTF.

The chain employs TRBV6-2 or TRBV6-3 and TRBJ1-6; 8 bases are shared with TRBD1. Germline trimming cut 2 bases from V and 10 bases from J; bases unmatched to any gene: 7. This CDR3 has 15 amino acids. Germline CDR1 is MNHEY and CDR2 is SVGEGT. In DNA, the CDR3 is TGTGCCAGCAGTTACCGCGGACAGGGTAGCTCACCCCTCCACTTT. It encodes CASSYRGQGSSPLHF.

Regarding this clone: Mismatch with germline at one junction end may stem from a read error. CDR3 protein: CASSHGTGGKQPQHF. CDR3 sequence (DNA): TGTGCCAGCAGCCATGGGACAGGGGGCAAGCAGCCCCAGCATTTT. V gene TRBV3-1 (or the pseudogene TRBV3-2) combines with J gene TRBJ1-5, with 12 bases fitting TRBD1. The CDR3 runs to 15 residues. CDR1 is LGHDT, CDR2 YNNKEL, per germline (reference sequence).

J is TRBJ2-2 and V is TRBV7-2; D not resolved. Trimming left V 2 bases short and J 7 bases short, with 11 bases between. Germline-derived CDR1 and CDR2 are SGHTA and FQGNSA. There are 14 residues in the CDR3. Here the CDR3 DNA reads TGTGCCAGCAGCTTACAAGTAGTCCTCGGGGAGCTGTTTTTT. It translates to CASSLQVVLGELFF.

Written as DNA, the CDR3 is TGTGCCAGCAGCTTAGCGACTAGCGGGAGTTATACGCAGTATTTT. Residues: CASSLATSGSYTQYF. The chain carries TRBV7-2 and TRBJ2-3; TRBD2 matches at 12 bases. The germline CDR1 and CDR2 sequences are SGHTA and FQGNSA. CDR3 size: 15 residues. Trimming removed 0 bases from V and 7 bases from J; junction bases left unmatched: 2.

This clone was seen only a few times. The rearrangement uses TRBV10-1 and TRBJ2-7; perhaps TRBD2 as D (6 bases). The germline V gene has CDR1 WNHNN and CDR2 SYGVQD (reference sequence). Between the trimmed V and J ends, which lost 6 bases and 2 bases, there was a span of 14 bases. The CDR3 covers 14 residues. CDR3 bases: TGCGCCAGCAGGGGAGCGGGCGATACCTACGAGCAGTACTTC. Its translation: CASRGAGDTYEQYF.

V gene TRBV10-3 combines with J gene TRBJ2-5; weak D call: TRBD2 (6 bases). Deletions cut 10 bases from V and 3 bases from J, with 15 bases between. The CDR3 totals 13 residues. Germline lookup yields CDR1 ENHRY and CDR2 SYGVKD. CDR3 residues: CATAGTEKETQYF. As DNA, the CDR3 is TGTGCCACCGCCGGGACTGAGAAAGAGACCCAGTACTTC.

This chain connects TRBV6-2 or TRBV6-3 to TRBJ1-2, with a tentative D call TRBD1 (5 bases). Germline CDR1 MNHEY, CDR2 SVGEGT. Trimming removed 2 bases from V and 8 bases from J, with 9 bases in between. The CDR3 contains 12 residues. CDR3 DNA: TGTGCCAGCAGTTACAGGGGTGGAGGCTACACCTTC. Translated, it gives CASSYRGGGYTF.

The V gene is TRBV19, the J gene TRBJ2-2; 8 positions match TRBD1. Per the germline V gene, CDR1 is LNHDA and CDR2 is SQIVND (reference sequence). This CDR3 is built from 14 residues. The V segment lost 10 bases and the J segment 5 bases; nucleotides outside the gene matches: 9. CDR3 in DNA: TGTGCCACCAGGGGGCAGGGGGGTACCGGGGAGCTGTTTTTT. This encodes CATRGQGGTGELFF. The variable domain in full, with the rest retrieved from reference TRBV19 and TRBJ2-2, is DGGITQSPKYLFRKEGQNVTLSCEQNLNHDAMYWYRQDPGQGLRLIYYSQIVNDFQKGDIAEGYSVSREKKESFPLTVTSAQKNPTAFYLCATRGQGGTGELFFGEGSRLTVL.

V gene TRBV15 combines with J gene TRBJ1-2, with 11 bases that match TRBD1. This CDR3 has 15 residues. With 7 bases clipped from V and 7 bases from J, the junction kept 11 bases outside the gene matches. Germline-derived CDR1 and CDR2 are LNHNV and YYDKDF (reference sequence). In nucleotides, the CDR3 is TGTGCCACCAATACGGACAGGGGGCGCCAAGGTGGCTACACCTTC. Its protein is CATNTDRGRQGGYTF.

This clone is a singleton in its sample. This chain connects TRBV10-3 to TRBJ2-6; TRBD2 matches at 7 bases. Losses at the gene ends were 6 bases for V and 12 bases for J; bases not matched to a gene: 14. Germline CDR1 reads ENHRY; CDR2 reads SYGVKD. The CDR3 sequence is 15 residues long. In DNA form, the CDR3 reads TGTGCCATCAGCCACGTTGGGGGGGTAGGGTCCGTCCTGACTTTC. Translated: CAISHVGGVGSVLTF.

The CDR3 DNA reads TGTGCCAGCAGCTCCCGGACAGGGGGGGAAGAGACCCAGTACTTC. Protein: CASSSRTGGEETQYF. The chain joins TRBV5-8 to TRBJ2-5; 10 nucleotides align to TRBD1. The ends lost 3 bases at V and 3 bases at J; junction bases unmatched: 5. This CDR3 spans 15 amino acids. The germline V gene encodes CDR1 SGHTS and CDR2 YDEGEE.

The J gene is TRBJ1-4, the V gene TRBV15, with TRBD1 matching over 8 bases. The CDR3 runs to 13 residues. V lost 7 bases and J lost 7; bases outside the gene matches: 5. Germline CDR1 is LNHNV and CDR2 is YYDKDF (reference sequence). In DNA, the CDR3 is TGTGCCACCACGACAGGGGAGAGTGAAAAACTGTTTTTT. Protein: CATTTGESEKLFF.

This sequence joins TRBV4-3 and TRBJ2-5; 10 bases agree with TRBD2. The germline V gene has CDR1 LGHNA and CDR2 YSLEER. V gave up 4 bases and J gave up 4 bases; unmatched junction bases: 9. CDR3 length: 16 amino acids. The chain's CDR3 is CASSPRVAGGGETQYF. DNA for the CDR3: TGCGCCAGCAGCCCCCGGGTAGCGGGAGGAGGAGAGACCCAGTACTTC.